The rows below give T cell receptor beta chains drawn from one sample of a study of graft-versus-host responses after intestinal transplantation. Their antigens are not known. Assay used: immunoSEQ multiplex PCR; TCRdb lists only in-frame clones, some missing. The table has 100,000 or so clones, more than 85% seen once. Specimen: unstimulated CD4+ T cells sorted from spleen or lymph node cells, collected before intestinal transplant. These receptors were collected from a human donor who received an intestinal transplant. CDR3s leave out the opening cysteine and the closing phenylalanine or tryptophan. D genes are given only for firm matches.

V gene,D gene,CDR3 protein
TRBV27,TRBD1,ASSSNRGSQPQH
TRBV6-1,TRBD1,ASSETGGNEQF
TRBV20-1,TRBD1,SARGQYGYT
TRBV7-6,NA,ASSQRPGQTNQPQH
TRBV4-2,NA,ASSQDLDRPTEGYT
TRBV19,NA,ASSIKPASYEQY
TRBV2,NA,ASRGDSLYGYT
TRBV6-5,TRBD1,ASSSPGQRYNEQF
TRBV30,TRBD1,ATLKDRNYEQY
TRBV9,NA,ASSAGSLSYEQY
TRBV5-1,TRBD2,ASSFGAPSGAYEQY
TRBV29-1,NA,SVDLRDTEAF
TRBV28,TRBD1,ASMDRAYEQY
TRBV5-1,NA,ASSLGQGNYEQY
TRBV19,NA,ASSMTVRTDTQY
TRBV7-3,NA,ASSLRGATGELF
TRBV11-3,NA,ASSLVVGTGMTNYGYT
TRBV7-9,TRBD1,ASSIDRGDEQF
TRBV6-5,NA,ASTTRGGELF
TRBV11-2,NA,ASSLGWDFAYEQY